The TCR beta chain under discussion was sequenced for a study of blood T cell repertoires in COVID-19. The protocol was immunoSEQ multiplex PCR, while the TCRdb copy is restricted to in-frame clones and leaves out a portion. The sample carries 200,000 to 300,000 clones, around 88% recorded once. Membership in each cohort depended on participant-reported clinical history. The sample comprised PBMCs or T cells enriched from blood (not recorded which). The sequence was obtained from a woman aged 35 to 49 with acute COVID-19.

DNA for the CDR3: TGTGCCAGCAGCCAAGGACAGGGCAATCAGCCCCAGCATTTT. It yields the protein CASSQGQGNQPQHF. The gene calls are TRBV3-1 (or the pseudogene TRBV3-2) and TRBJ1-5, with a possible D match to TRBD1 (6 bases). The germline V and J ends were trimmed by 1 base and 2 bases, with 6 bases remaining between them. Looked up from germline, CDR1 is LGHDT and CDR2 is YNNKEL (reference sequence). The CDR3 is 14 residues long.